This T cell receptor beta chain came from a study of blood T cell repertoires in COVID-19. The protocol was immunoSEQ multiplex PCR, while the TCRdb copy is restricted to in-frame clones and leaves out a portion. The sample yields 100,000 to 120,000 clones, roughly 81% seen once. What was sequenced was peripheral blood. The TCR sequence derives from a man aged 35 to 55 with acute or convalescent COVID-19.

The CDR3 sequence is CSASRGITEAFF. The CDR3 DNA reads as TGCAGTGCTAGTCGGGGAATCACTGAAGCTTTCTTT. V is TRBV20-1 and J is TRBJ1-1; no clear D. Germline assignment: CDR1 DFQATT and CDR2 SNEGSKA (reference sequence). Trimming left V 3 bases short and J 4 bases short, with 9 bases between. The CDR3 spans 12 residues.